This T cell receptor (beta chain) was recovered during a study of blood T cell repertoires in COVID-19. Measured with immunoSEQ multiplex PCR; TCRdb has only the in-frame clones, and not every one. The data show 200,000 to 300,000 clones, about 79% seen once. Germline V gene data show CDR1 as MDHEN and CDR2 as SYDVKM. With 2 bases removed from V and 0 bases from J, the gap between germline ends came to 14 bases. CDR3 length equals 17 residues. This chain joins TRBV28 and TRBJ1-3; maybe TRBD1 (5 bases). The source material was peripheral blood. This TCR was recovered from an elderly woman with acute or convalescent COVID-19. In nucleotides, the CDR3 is TGTGCCAGCAGTTTAAGGGGTGTATCTTTCTCTGGAAACACCATATATTTT. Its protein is CASSLRGVSFSGNTIYF.